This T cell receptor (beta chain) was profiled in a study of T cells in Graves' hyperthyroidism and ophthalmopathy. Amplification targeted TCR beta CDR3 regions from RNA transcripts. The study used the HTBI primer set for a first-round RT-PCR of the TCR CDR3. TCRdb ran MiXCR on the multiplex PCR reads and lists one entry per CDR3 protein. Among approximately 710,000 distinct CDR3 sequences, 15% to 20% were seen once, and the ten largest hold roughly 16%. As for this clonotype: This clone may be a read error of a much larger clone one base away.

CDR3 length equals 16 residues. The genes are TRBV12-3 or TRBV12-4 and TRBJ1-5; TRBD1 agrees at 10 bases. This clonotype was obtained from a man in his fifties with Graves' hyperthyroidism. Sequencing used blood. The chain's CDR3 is CGNPGQGMYSNQPQHF. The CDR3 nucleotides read TGTGGCAACCCGGGACAGGGGATGTATAGCAATCAGCCCCAGCATTTT.